The 31 T cell receptor beta chains below all came from one sample that was sequenced in a study of CD8 T cells in ankylosing spondylitis. TCRdb used MiXCR to reprocess the 5' RACE reads, holding one entry per CDR3 protein. The sample lists 250,000 or so distinct CDR3 sequences, about 20% occurring once. The sequenced sample consisted of blood, either unsorted or a sorted T cell fraction (not recorded which). The receptors derive from a male donor with ankylosing spondylitis or in good health (not recorded which).

J is TRBJ1-5 and V is TRBV20-1; D might be TRBD1 (5 bases). Germline V gene sequence: CDR1 DFQATT, CDR2 SNEGSKA (reference sequence). This CDR3 has 14 amino acids. Trimming stripped 0 bases from V and 7 bases from J, with 13 bases between. CDR3 DNA sequence: TGCAGTGCTAGAGATCTCGCAGGGAACCAGCCCCAGCATTTT. This codes for CSARDLAGNQPQHF.

This clonotype was detected only a few times. V usage is TRBV11-2 and J usage is TRBJ2-2; 12 bases fit TRBD1. V trimming: 5 bases; J trimming: 0 bases; junction bases outside the gene matches: 7. The CDR3 is 18 residues long. Germline V gene sequence: CDR1 SGHAT, CDR2 FQNNGV. This CDR3 reads CASSARDRGPTNTGELFF. The CDR3 coding sequence is TGTGCCAGCAGCGCCCGGGACAGGGGGCCGACGAACACCGGGGAGCTGTTTTTT.

This clonotype showed up just a few times. The chain joins TRBV6-1 to TRBJ1-1, with a possible D match to TRBD1 (6 bases). V was clipped by 5 bases and J by 0 bases, with 25 bases between them. From germline, CDR1 is MNHNS and CDR2 SASEGT. The CDR3 covers 19 residues. In nucleotides, the CDR3 is TGTGCCAGCAGTACACCGCCCGTCACGGAGGGGGTAATGAACACTGAAGCTTTCTTT. Translation: CASSTPPVTEGVMNTEAFF.

The chain carries TRBV28 and TRBJ1-6; 7 bases agree with TRBD1. The CDR3 loop spans 15 amino acids. The germline V gene encodes CDR1 MDHEN and CDR2 SYDVKM. The J segment lost 5 bases and the V segment lost 7 bases, leaving 8 bases of the junction unmatched. The CDR3 DNA reads TGTGCCAGCATTATCGCCGGGACAGATAATTCACCCCTCCACTTT. This encodes CASIIAGTDNSPLHF.

This clonotype was recorded a few times. This chain joins TRBV15 and TRBJ2-3, with 13 bases that match TRBD2. The CDR3 is 15 residues long. J gave up 6 bases and V 4 bases, and 4 bases lay outside the gene matches. Per germline, CDR1 LNHNV and CDR2 YYDKDF (reference sequence). The CDR3, as DNA: TGTGCCACCAGCACTCCGACTAGCGGGGGGGATACGCAGTATTTT. As protein: CATSTPTSGGDTQYF.

This clonotype was observed many times. V is TRBV7-6 and J is TRBJ1-6; no definite D call. The CDR3 totals 15 residues. In germline, CDR1 is SGHVS, CDR2 FNYEAQ. Trimming cost V 1 base and J 6 bases, with 10 bases left between them. This CDR3 is CASSLGTGSNSPLHF. In DNA form, the CDR3 reads TGTGCCAGCAGCTTAGGGACGGGATCTAATTCACCCCTCCACTTT.

The chain employs TRBV4-3 and TRBJ1-1; a weak D match, TRBD1 (5 bases). Germline CDR1 is LGHNA and CDR2 is YSLEER. The V end was cut by 1 base, the J end by 4 bases, with 13 bases between. The CDR3 loop spans 15 amino acids. The CDR3: CASSQGGEGVTEAFF. CDR3 nucleotide sequence: TGCGCCAGCAGCCAAGGAGGGGAAGGGGTCACTGAAGCTTTCTTT.

This clonotype was picked up a small number of times. This chain links TRBV12-3 or TRBV12-4 with TRBJ1-4; D is ambiguous. There are 11 residues in the CDR3. Trimming pared 5 bases from V and 4 bases from J, leaving 2 bases between. The CDR3 loop is CASSRNEKLFF. CDR3 DNA: TGTGCCAGCAGTCGTAATGAAAAACTGTTTTTT.

This chain joins TRBV27 and TRBJ2-1; D is ambiguous. Germline V gene lookup returns CDR1 MNHEY and CDR2 SMNVEV (reference sequence). V was pared by 8 bases and J by 0 bases, with 14 bases between. This CDR3 spans 15 amino acids. CDR3 in DNA: TGTGCCAGCTCATCTTCTACGGACTCCTACAATGAGCAGTTCTTC. This codes for CASSSSTDSYNEQFF.

The sample holds a few counts of this clonotype. CDR3 DNA: TGCGCCAGCAGCTTGCCCGAGTACCAAGAGACCCAGTACTTC. The encoded protein is CASSLPEYQETQYF. The V gene is TRBV5-1, the J gene TRBJ2-5; no firm D call. Trimming took 1 base from V and 0 from J, leaving 7 bases between them. The CDR3 runs 14 residues. CDR1 and CDR2 (germline): SGHRS, YFSETQ.

Only a few counts were recorded for this clonotype. This sequence joins TRBV7-2 and TRBJ2-7; 10 nucleotides align to TRBD1. This CDR3 contains 15 residues. After removal of 4 bases from V and 5 bases from J, the junction contained 8 bases not matched to a gene. CDR1 is SGHTA and CDR2 is FQGNSA in the germline V gene. The CDR3 sequence is CASSSRQGARHEQYF. The CDR3 DNA sequence: TGTGCCAGCAGCTCCCGACAGGGGGCTCGACACGAGCAGTACTTC. Filled out from reference TRBV7-2 and TRBJ2-7, the complete variable domain reads GAGVSQSPSNKVTEKGKDVELRCDPISGHTALYWYRQSLGQGLEFLIYFQGNSAPDKSGLPSDRFSAERTGGSVSTLTIQRTQQEDSAVYLCASSSRQGARHEQYFGPGTRLTVT.

This clonotype was picked up many times. This chain uses TRBV20-1 with TRBJ2-7, with a weak D call TRBD2 (6 bases). V lost 3 bases, J lost 6 bases, and 12 bases lay in between. Germline V gives CDR1 DFQATT, CDR2 SNEGSKA (reference sequence). The CDR3 runs to 12 residues. CDR3 region: CSASSGGAEQYF. The DNA of the CDR3 is TGCAGTGCTAGTAGCGGAGGAGCCGAGCAGTACTTC.

The sample holds a few counts of this clonotype. The CDR3 reads CASSYETSSYEQYF. The CDR3 DNA follows: TGTGCCAGCAGTTATGAGACTAGCAGCTACGAGCAGTACTTC. The genes are TRBV6-5 and TRBJ2-7; TRBD2 matches 7 bases. Germline lookup yields CDR1 MNHEY and CDR2 SVGAGI. Trimming took 3 bases from V and 3 from J; bases not matched to a gene: 5. The CDR3 loop spans 14 amino acids.

The rearrangement joins TRBV29-1 to TRBJ1-2, with D possibly being TRBD1 (5 bases). The ends were cut back, 5 bases at V and 4 bases at J, with 20 bases in the middle. The CDR3 runs to 15 residues. Germline values: CDR1 SQVTM, CDR2 ANQGSEA. CDR3 DNA sequence: TGCAGCGTTTATACCACCTCACAGGTATCCTATGGCTACACCTTC. This encodes CSVYTTSQVSYGYTF. Using reference TRBV29-1 and TRBJ1-2 for the parts outside the CDR3, the full variable domain is SAVISQKPSRDICQRGTSLTIQCQVDSQVTMMFWYRQQPGQSLTLIATANQGSEATYESGFVIDKFPISRPNLTFSTLTVSNMSPEDSSIYLCSVYTTSQVSYGYTFGSGTRLTVV.

The chain recombines TRBV20-1 with TRBJ2-7, with D perhaps TRBD2 (5 bases). CDR3 length: 12 amino acids. Between the trimmed V and J ends, which lost 6 bases and 2 bases, there was a span of 11 bases. CDR1 and CDR2 from the germline V gene are DFQATT and SNEGSKA (reference sequence). In DNA, the CDR3 is TGCAGTGCCGAAACCGGGACCTACGAGCAGTACTTC. This encodes CSAETGTYEQYF.

The V call is TRBV29-1, the J call TRBJ1-1; possible D gene TRBD1, 5 bases. The ends were cut back, 1 base at V and 4 bases at J, with 19 bases in the middle. The germline gives CDR1 SQVTM, CDR2 ANQGSEA. This CDR3 comprises 16 residues. The CDR3 bases are TGCAGCGTTGAAGCCAATCGAGGGGATCGGGGCACTGAAGCTTTCTTT. It yields the protein CSVEANRGDRGTEAFF.

V usage is TRBV6-2 or TRBV6-3 and J usage is TRBJ2-7; the match to TRBD2 covers 7 bases. The length of the CDR3 is 13 residues. With V trimmed by 6 bases and J by 3 bases, 5 bases remained unmatched. Germline CDR1 MNHEY, CDR2 SVGEGT. Here the CDR3 reads CASSPGGYYEQYF. The CDR3 coding sequence is TGTGCCAGCAGCCCCGGGGGGTACTACGAGCAGTACTTC.

As regards this clonotype: A clone one base away is much larger, so this may be a read error. The CDR3 protein is CSVKKGDAYEQYF. The CDR3 nucleotides are TGCAGCGTTAAAAAAGGGGACGCCTACGAGCAGTACTTC. J is TRBJ2-7 and V is TRBV29-1; D may be TRBD1 or TRBD2 (5 bases each). Trimming removed 5 bases from V and 2 bases from J, with 13 bases in between. The CDR3 is 13 residues long. Per germline, CDR1 SQVTM and CDR2 ANQGSEA.

This clonotype has a count of ten or more. The rearrangement links TRBV28 to TRBJ2-5, with 8 bases lining up with TRBD1. Germline V CDR1 and CDR2: MDHEN, SYDVKM. J gave up 3 bases and V 2 bases, and 2 bases lay outside the gene matches. CDR3 length: 14 amino acids. The CDR3 sequence: CASSLMGQEETQYF. CDR3 sequence (DNA): TGTGCCAGCAGTTTAATGGGACAGGAAGAGACCCAGTACTTC.

This clonotype was detected only a few times. The chain links TRBV7-9 to TRBJ2-7, with 12 bases aligning to TRBD1. This CDR3 is built from 15 residues. Germline CDR1 reads SEHNR; CDR2 reads FQNEAQ (reference sequence). Unmatched junction bases numbered 7, after V lost 4 bases and J lost 6 bases. The chain's CDR3 is CASSSTRDRGLEQYF. In DNA, the CDR3 is TGTGCCAGCAGCTCAACCCGGGACAGGGGGCTCGAGCAGTACTTC.

This clonotype has a handful of counts. This chain connects TRBV29-1 to TRBJ2-6; unclear D gene. The CDR3 runs 13 residues. Germline assignment: CDR1 SQVTM and CDR2 ANQGSEA. The ends were cut back, 6 bases at V and 3 bases at J, with 9 bases in the middle. The CDR3 nucleotides read TGCAGCGTCGCCCCTTTTGGGGCCAACGTCCTGACTTTC. This translates into CSVAPFGANVLTF. Combining the CDR3 with reference TRBV29-1 and TRBJ2-6 gives the whole variable domain SAVISQKPSRDICQRGTSLTIQCQVDSQVTMMFWYRQQPGQSLTLIATANQGSEATYESGFVIDKFPISRPNLTFSTLTVSNMSPEDSSIYLCSVAPFGANVLTFGAGSRLTVL.

The rearrangement links TRBV27 to TRBJ1-5; no clear D. The V gene lost 6 bases and the J gene lost 1 base, with 13 bases spanning the gap. CDR3 size: 15 residues. CDR1 and CDR2 from the germline V gene are MNHEY and SMNVEV (reference sequence). Here the CDR3 reads CASSPEHASNQPQHF. In DNA form, the CDR3 reads TGTGCCAGCAGCCCAGAGCACGCAAGCAATCAGCCCCAGCATTTT.

This clonotype has a handful of counts. The CDR3 loop is CASTGDGGELFF. CDR3 DNA sequence: TGTGCCAGCACCGGAGACGGCGGGGAGCTGTTTTTT. The genes are TRBV12-3 or TRBV12-4 and TRBJ2-2; the D is unclear. This CDR3 is built from 12 residues. Trimming removed 7 bases at V and 7 bases at J, with 10 bases between.

This clonotype was counted between two and nine times. The chain links TRBV4-1 to TRBJ2-7, with 7 bases fitting TRBD1. J gave up 4 bases and V 4 bases, and 7 bases lay outside the gene matches. The CDR3 has 14 residues. Germline V CDR1 and CDR2: MGHRA, YSYEKL. The CDR3: CASSLAGTAYEQYF. The CDR3 bases are TGCGCCAGCAGCCTGGCCGGGACAGCATACGAGCAGTACTTC.

This clonotype has ten or more counts. The chain links TRBV29-1 to TRBJ2-3, with D unresolved. The CDR3 spans 16 residues. Germline V CDR1 and CDR2: SQVTM, ANQGSEA. With 2 bases removed from V and 2 bases from J, the gap between germline ends came to 17 bases. DNA of the CDR3: TGCAGCGTTGAATGGGCAGCACTAATCCTCACAGATACGCAGTATTTT. Translated, it gives CSVEWAALILTDTQYF.

This sequence joins TRBV6-1 and TRBJ2-5, with TRBD2 matching over 9 bases. Germline CDR1 MNHNS, CDR2 SASEGT. V shed 7 bases and J 1 base; nucleotides not matched to a gene: 4. The CDR3 has 14 residues. In DNA, the CDR3 is TGTGCCAGCACAAAGACTAGCGGCCAAGAGACCCAGTACTTC. Translating it yields CASTKTSGQETQYF.

As regards this clonotype: Germline is not matched at one junction end, which may reflect a read error. The chain recombines TRBV12-3 or TRBV12-4 with TRBJ1-2, with D maybe TRBD1 (5 bases). The CDR3 is 16 amino acids. CDR3 region: CASSLDGRPMNGTYEF. In nucleotides, the CDR3 is TGTGCCAGCAGTTTAGACGGCAGACCAATGAATGGGACTTACGAATTC.

This chain joins TRBV7-9 and TRBJ2-1, with D possibly matching TRBD1 (5 bases). Germline assignment: CDR1 SEHNR and CDR2 FQNEAQ (reference sequence). V was shortened by 10 bases and J by 9 bases, with 13 bases between the two germline ends. The CDR3 covers 11 residues. The CDR3 sequence: CATSGWGEQFF. As DNA, the CDR3 is TGTGCCACTTCAGGGTGGGGTGAGCAGTTCTTC.

This clonotype was detected only a few times. The chain employs TRBV6-2 or TRBV6-3 and TRBJ2-1, with 8 nucleotides matching TRBD2. Germline V CDR1 and CDR2: MNHEY, SVGEGT. The CDR3 has 15 residues. V gave up 5 bases and J gave up 1 base; unmatched junction bases: 4. The CDR3 loop is CASSHRGRSYNEQFF. CDR3 coding DNA: TGTGCCAGCAGTCACCGCGGGAGGTCCTACAATGAGCAGTTCTTC.

This clonotype was observed a handful of times. Here the CDR3 reads CASSLLSGSAYEQYF. The DNA of the CDR3 is TGTGCCAGCAGTCTCTTATCGGGCAGCGCCTACGAGCAGTACTTC. The chain employs TRBV28 and TRBJ2-7, with D unclear. This CDR3 is 15 amino acids long. V was pared by 5 bases and J by 2 bases, with 16 bases between. Germline loops: CDR1 MDHEN, CDR2 SYDVKM.

This chain joins TRBV9 and TRBJ2-5; D is unclear. V dropped 3 bases and J dropped 5 bases, with 11 bases sitting between them. Germline V gene sequence: CDR1 SGDLS, CDR2 YYNGEE. The CDR3 length is 13 residues. The chain's CDR3 is CASSGELEETQYF. The CDR3 DNA follows: TGTGCCAGCAGCGGCGAATTGGAGGAGACCCAGTACTTC.